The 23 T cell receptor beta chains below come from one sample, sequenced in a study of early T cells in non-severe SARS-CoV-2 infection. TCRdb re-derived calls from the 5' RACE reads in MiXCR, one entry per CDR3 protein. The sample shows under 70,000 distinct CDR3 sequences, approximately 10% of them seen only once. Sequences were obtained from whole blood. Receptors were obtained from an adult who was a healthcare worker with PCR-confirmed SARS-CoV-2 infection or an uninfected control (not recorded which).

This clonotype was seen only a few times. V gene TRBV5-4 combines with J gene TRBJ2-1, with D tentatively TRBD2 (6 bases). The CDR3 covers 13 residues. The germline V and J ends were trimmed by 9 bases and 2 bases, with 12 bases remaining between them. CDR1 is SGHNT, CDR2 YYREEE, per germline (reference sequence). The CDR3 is CATNGGTYNEQFF. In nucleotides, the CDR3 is TGTGCCACCAACGGGGGTACCTACAATGAGCAGTTCTTC.

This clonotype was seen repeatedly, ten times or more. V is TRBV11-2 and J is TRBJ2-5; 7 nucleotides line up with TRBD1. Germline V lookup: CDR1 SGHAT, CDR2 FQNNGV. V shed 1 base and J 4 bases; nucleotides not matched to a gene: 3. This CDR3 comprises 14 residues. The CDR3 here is CASSLGQGGETQYF. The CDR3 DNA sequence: TGTGCCAGCAGCTTAGGACAGGGCGGAGAGACCCAGTACTTC. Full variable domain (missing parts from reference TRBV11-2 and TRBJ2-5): EAGVAQSPRYKIIEKRQSVAFWCNPISGHATLYWYQQILGQGPKLLIQFQNNGVVDDSQLPKDRFSAERLKGVDSTLKIQPAKLEDSAVYLCASSLGQGGETQYFGPGTRLLVL.

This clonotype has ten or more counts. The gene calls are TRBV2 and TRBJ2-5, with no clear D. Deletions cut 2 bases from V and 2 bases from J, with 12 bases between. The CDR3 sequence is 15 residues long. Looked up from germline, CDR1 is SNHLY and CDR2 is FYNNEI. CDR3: CASSETSPFQETQYF. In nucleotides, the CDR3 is TGTGCCAGCAGTGAAACATCTCCATTTCAAGAGACCCAGTACTTC. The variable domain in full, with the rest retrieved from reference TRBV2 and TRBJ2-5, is EPEVTQTPSHQVTQMGQEVILRCVPISNHLYFYWYRQILGQKVEFLVSFYNNEISEKSEIFDDQFSVERPDGSNFTLKIRSTKLEDSAMYFCASSETSPFQETQYFGPGTRLLVL.

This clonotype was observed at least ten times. DNA for the CDR3: TGTGCCAGCAGCTCCGGGACAGACTATGGCTACACCTTC. Translated, it gives CASSSGTDYGYTF. The chain couples TRBV5-6 to TRBJ1-2; 7 nucleotides agree with TRBD1. The germline V gene has CDR1 SGHDT and CDR2 YYEEEE. Germline trimming cut 3 bases from V and 3 bases from J; bases unmatched to any gene: 2. CDR3 length: 13 residues.

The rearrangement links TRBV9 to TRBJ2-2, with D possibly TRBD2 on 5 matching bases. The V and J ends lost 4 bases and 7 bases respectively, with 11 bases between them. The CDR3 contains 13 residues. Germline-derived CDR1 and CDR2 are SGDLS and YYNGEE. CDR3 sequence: CASSSGRGGELFF. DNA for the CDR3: TGTGCCAGCAGCTCAGGACGGGGCGGGGAGCTGTTTTTT. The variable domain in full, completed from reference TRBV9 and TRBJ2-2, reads DSGVTQTPKHLITATGQRVTLRCSPRSGDLSVYWYQQSLDQGLQFLIQYYNGEERAKGNILERFSAQQFPDLHSELNLSSLELGDSALYFCASSSGRGGELFFGEGSRLTVL.

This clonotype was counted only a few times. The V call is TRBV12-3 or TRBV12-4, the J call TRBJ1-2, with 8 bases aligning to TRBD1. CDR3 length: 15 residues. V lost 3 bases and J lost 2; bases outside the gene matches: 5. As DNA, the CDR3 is TGTGCCAGCAGTTTTCAGGGGGCAAAAAACTATGGCTACACCTTC. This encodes CASSFQGAKNYGYTF.

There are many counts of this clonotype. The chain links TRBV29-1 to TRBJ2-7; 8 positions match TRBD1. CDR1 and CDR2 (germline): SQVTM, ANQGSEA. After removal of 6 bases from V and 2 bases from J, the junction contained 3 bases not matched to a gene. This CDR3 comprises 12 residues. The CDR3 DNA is TGCAGCGTCCGGGACAGGACCTACGAGCAGTACTTC. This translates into CSVRDRTYEQYF.

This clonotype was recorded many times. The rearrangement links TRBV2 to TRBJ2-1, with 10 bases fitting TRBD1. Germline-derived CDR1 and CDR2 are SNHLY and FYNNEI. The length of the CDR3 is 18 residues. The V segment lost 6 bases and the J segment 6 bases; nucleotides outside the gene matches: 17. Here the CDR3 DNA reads TGTGCCAGCAGAAAACGAGTCGCGGGACAGGGGCTGGCCAATGAGCAGTTCTTC. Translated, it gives CASRKRVAGQGLANEQFF.

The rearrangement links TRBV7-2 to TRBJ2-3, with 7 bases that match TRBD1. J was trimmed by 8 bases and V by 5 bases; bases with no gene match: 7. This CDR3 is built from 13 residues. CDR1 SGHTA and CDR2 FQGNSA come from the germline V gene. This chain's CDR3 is CASSPRQGGTQYF. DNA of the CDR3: TGTGCCAGCAGCCCTAGACAGGGTGGTACGCAGTATTTT.

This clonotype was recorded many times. The CDR3 loop reads CASSQVQGYNEQFF. The CDR3 DNA reads TGCGCCAGCAGCCAAGTACAGGGTTACAATGAGCAGTTCTTC. The chain joins TRBV4-1 to TRBJ2-1, with D possibly matching TRBD1 (6 bases). Trimming took 1 base from V and 4 from J, leaving 8 bases between them. Per germline, CDR1 MGHRA and CDR2 YSYEKL. This CDR3 has 14 amino acids.

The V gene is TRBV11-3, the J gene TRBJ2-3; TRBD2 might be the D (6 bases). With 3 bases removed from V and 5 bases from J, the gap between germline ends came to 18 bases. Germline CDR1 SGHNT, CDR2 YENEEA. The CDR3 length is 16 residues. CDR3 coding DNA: TGTGCCAGCAGCTTGGGACCGGGGGAGGATGGAGATACGCAGTATTTT. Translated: CASSLGPGEDGDTQYF.

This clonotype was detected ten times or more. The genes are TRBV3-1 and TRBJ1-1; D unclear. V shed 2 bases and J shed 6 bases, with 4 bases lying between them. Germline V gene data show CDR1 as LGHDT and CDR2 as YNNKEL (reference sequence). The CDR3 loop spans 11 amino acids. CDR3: CASSQQAEAFF. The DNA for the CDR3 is TGTGCCAGCAGCCAACAGGCTGAAGCTTTCTTT.

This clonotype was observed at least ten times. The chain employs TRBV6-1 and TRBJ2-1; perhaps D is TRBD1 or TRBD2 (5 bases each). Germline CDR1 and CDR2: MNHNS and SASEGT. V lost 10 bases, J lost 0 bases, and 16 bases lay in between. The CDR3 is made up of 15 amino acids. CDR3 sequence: CATRTGTSSYNEQFF. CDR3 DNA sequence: TGTGCCACCAGAACGGGGACCTCCTCCTACAATGAGCAGTTCTTC.

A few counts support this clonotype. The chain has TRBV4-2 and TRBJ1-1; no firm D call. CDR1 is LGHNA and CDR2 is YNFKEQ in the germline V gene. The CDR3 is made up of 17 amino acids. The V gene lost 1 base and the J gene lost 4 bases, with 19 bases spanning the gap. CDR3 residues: CASSQALPRSLSTEAFF. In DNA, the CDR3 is TGTGCCAGCAGCCAAGCTTTACCAAGGAGTTTAAGCACTGAAGCTTTCTTT.

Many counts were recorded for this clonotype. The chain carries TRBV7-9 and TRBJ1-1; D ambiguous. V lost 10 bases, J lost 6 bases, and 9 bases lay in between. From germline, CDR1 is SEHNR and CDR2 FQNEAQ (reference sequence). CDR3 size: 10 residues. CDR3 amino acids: CATHGAEAFF. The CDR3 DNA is TGTGCCACGCACGGGGCTGAAGCTTTCTTT.

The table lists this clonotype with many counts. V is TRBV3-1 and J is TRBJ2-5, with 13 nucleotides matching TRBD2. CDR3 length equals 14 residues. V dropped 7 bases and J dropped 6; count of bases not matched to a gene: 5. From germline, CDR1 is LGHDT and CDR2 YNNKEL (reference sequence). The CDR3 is CASTGTSGAKTQYF. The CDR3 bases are TGTGCCAGCACGGGGACTAGCGGGGCAAAGACCCAGTACTTC.

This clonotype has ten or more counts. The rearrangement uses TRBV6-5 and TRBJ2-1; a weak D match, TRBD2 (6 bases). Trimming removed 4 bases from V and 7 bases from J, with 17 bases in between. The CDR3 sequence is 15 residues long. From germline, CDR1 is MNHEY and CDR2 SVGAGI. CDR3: CASSSAGLGRNEQFF. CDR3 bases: TGTGCCAGCAGTTCCGCCGGGTTGGGGAGGAATGAGCAGTTCTTC.

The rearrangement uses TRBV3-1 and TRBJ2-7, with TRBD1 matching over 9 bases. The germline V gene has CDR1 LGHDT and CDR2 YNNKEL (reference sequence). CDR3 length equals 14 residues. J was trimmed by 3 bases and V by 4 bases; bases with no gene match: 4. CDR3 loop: CASSRLTGGYEQYF. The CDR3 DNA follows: TGTGCCAGCAGCCGGCTGACAGGGGGCTACGAGCAGTACTTC.

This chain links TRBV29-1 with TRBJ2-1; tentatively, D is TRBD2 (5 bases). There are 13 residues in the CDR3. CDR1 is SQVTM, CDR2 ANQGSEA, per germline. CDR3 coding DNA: TGCAGTGGACTCAAGAGCTCCTACAATGAGCAGTTCTTC. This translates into CSGLKSSYNEQFF.

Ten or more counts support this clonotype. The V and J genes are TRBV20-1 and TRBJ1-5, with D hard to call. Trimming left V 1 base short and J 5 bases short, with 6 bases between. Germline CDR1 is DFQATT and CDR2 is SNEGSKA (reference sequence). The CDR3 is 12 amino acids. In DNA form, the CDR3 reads TGCAGTGCTAGAGCTCGTGATCAGCCCCAGCATTTT. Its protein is CSARARDQPQHF.

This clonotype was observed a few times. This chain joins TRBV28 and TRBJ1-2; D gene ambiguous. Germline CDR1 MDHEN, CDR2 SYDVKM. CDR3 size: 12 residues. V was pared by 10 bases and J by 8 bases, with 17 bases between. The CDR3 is CATLTGYQGYTF. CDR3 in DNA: TGTGCCACCCTCACCGGATATCAGGGCTACACCTTC.

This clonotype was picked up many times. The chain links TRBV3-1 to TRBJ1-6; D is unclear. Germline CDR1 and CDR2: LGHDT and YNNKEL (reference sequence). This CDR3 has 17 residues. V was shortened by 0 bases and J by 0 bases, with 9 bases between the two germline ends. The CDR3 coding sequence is TGTGCCAGCAGCCAAGAGGCCGACCTCTCCTATAATTCACCCCTCCACTTT. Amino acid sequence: CASSQEADLSYNSPLHF.

The CDR3 DNA follows: TGTGCCAGCAGTTTACCGTGGGGGGCGGACAATGAGCAGTTCTTC. Amino acids: CASSLPWGADNEQFF. The rearrangement joins TRBV12-3 or TRBV12-4 to TRBJ2-1, with D perhaps given as TRBD1 or TRBD2 (6 bases each). The CDR3 sequence is 15 residues long. Trimming cost V 2 bases and J 5 bases, with 13 bases left between them.